This TCR beta chain was captured by sequencing in a study of technical replicates of blood from a handful of donors (dated by TCRdb to 2017 to 2019). The library was prepared using the immunoSEQ multiplex PCR assay. The immuneACCESS repertoire file appears here via TCRdb, limited to in-frame rearrangements. These files lack a portion of the clones; in checked studies, under half of the deficit traces to unresolved V genes, and the cause of the others is not known. This sample has about 76,000 clones in its table, and roughly 94% of those were observed once. The ten most abundant clones make up about 0.35% of the sample. Via the germline V gene, CDR1 is SGDLS and CDR2 YYNGEE. Trimming removed 3 bases from V and 0 bases from J; the gene matches leave 5 bases unexplained. The CDR3 starts with the cysteine, ends with the phenylalanine, and has 15 residues. The CDR3 DNA has 45 bases and is translated from base 1.

On this clone itself: Its antigen is unknown. Base qualities are not at hand, and no much larger clone is one base apart.

Rearrangement joined TRBV9 to TRBJ1-2, and TRBD1 matches 7 of the central bases. The sequence came from a human donor in good health. Sequences were obtained from T cells isolated from PBMCs. The DNA sequence is TGTGCCAGCAGCGAGACGGGACAGTCTAACTATGGCTACACCTTC. Translated, this is CASSETGQSNYGYTF.